The 25 T cell receptor beta chains below were found in one sample sequenced in a study of blood T cells in healthy people across ages. A second PCR, run for about 7 to 11 cycles, used a sample-barcoded 5' primer plus a J-beta primer mix. Each CDR3 protein gets one entry after TCRdb re-called the 5' RACE reads with MiXCR. Among 800,000 or so distinct CDR3 sequences listed, approximately 25% were seen once. These same records also appear under a second study, on T cells of mothers and their children.

The sequencing sample was made of blood. The origin of the receptors is a boy younger than 18 in good health.

As to this clonotype: A read error may produce the germline difference seen at one junction end. This sequence joins TRBV7-9 and TRBJ2-7; no definite D call. CDR1 and CDR2 (germline): SEHNR, FQNEAQ (reference sequence). CDR3 size: 13 residues. This CDR3 reads CASSLGHSYEQCF. DNA for the CDR3: TGTGCCAGCAGCTTAGGGCATTCCTACGAGCAGTGCTTC.

Worth noting for this clonotype: A read error is possible here, since a much larger clone lies one base away. CDR3 coding DNA: TGTGCCAGCAGTTTAGGGGGGTCCGAGGAGTACTTC. It encodes CASSLGGSEEYF. The gene calls are TRBV27 and TRBJ2-7, with a tentative D call TRBD2 (6 bases). CDR3 length: 12 amino acids. The V gene's germline CDR1 is MNHEY and CDR2 SMNVEV (reference sequence).

This clonotype appeared a few times. V is TRBV7-2 and J is TRBJ1-5, with D possibly matching TRBD1 (5 bases). The CDR3 totals 16 residues. In germline, CDR1 is SGHTA, CDR2 FQGNSA. V was shortened by 2 bases and J by 2 bases, with 13 bases between the two germline ends. CDR3 coding DNA: TGTGCCAGCAGCTTATCGGGCCTGGGGGGCAATCAGCCCCAGCATTTT. This encodes CASSLSGLGGNQPQHF. The variable domain in full, completed from reference TRBV7-2 and TRBJ1-5, reads GAGVSQSPSNKVTEKGKDVELRCDPISGHTALYWYRQSLGQGLEFLIYFQGNSAPDKSGLPSDRFSAERTGGSVSTLTIQRTQQEDSAVYLCASSLSGLGGNQPQHFGDGTRLSIL.

This clonotype was picked up a small number of times. The V call is TRBV7-9, the J call TRBJ2-7; a weak D match, TRBD2 (6 bases). The CDR3 spans 13 residues. In germline, CDR1 is SEHNR, CDR2 FQNEAQ (reference sequence). Trimming removed 1 base from V and 5 bases from J, with 9 bases in between. CDR3 bases: TGTGCCAGCAGCTTAGTGGCGGGGAACGAGCAGTACTTC. This sequence encodes CASSLVAGNEQYF.

The V gene is TRBV25-1, the J gene TRBJ2-1, with D unclear. Trimming stripped 0 bases from V and 4 bases from J, with 10 bases between. The CDR3 runs 15 residues. CDR1 is MGHDK, CDR2 SYGVNS, per germline. The CDR3 region has the DNA TGTGCCAGCAGTGAATACGGAAGAAATTACAATGAGCAGTTCTTC. This sequence encodes CASSEYGRNYNEQFF.

This clonotype came up a few times. The V and J genes are TRBV27 and TRBJ1-6, with TRBD1 matching over 8 bases. The V and J ends lost 6 bases and 10 bases, in that order; junction bases with no gene match: 20. From germline, CDR1 is MNHEY and CDR2 SMNVEV (reference sequence). This CDR3 region has 18 residues. Here the CDR3 DNA reads TGTGCCAGCAGGTCGCCTCCCTTGTGGACAGGGTTGGCGTCACCCCTCCACTTT. The encoded protein is CASRSPPLWTGLASPLHF.

This chain uses TRBV11-1 with TRBJ2-5, with D maybe TRBD1 (5 bases). Looked up from germline, CDR1 is SGHAT and CDR2 is FQDESV (reference sequence). With 4 bases removed from V and 9 bases from J, the gap between germline ends came to 12 bases. The CDR3 sequence is 12 residues long. CDR3: CASSSTQGPQYF. DNA of the CDR3: TGTGCCAGCAGCTCAACCCAGGGCCCCCAGTACTTC.

The rearrangement uses TRBV4-3 and TRBJ2-5; D uncertain. The J call may be in error: the DNA end matches TRBJ2-1 better. Germline V lookup: CDR1 LGHNA, CDR2 YSLEER. The CDR3 has 15 residues. CDR3 sequence (DNA): TGCGCCAGCAGCCAAGATCTTAGGACCTACAATGAGCAGTTCTTC. Encoded protein: CASSQDLRTYNEQFF.

V and J are TRBV15 and TRBJ2-5; TRBD2 agrees at 7 bases. The CDR3 length is 15 residues. Germline V CDR1 and CDR2: LNHNV, YYDKDF (reference sequence). Trimming took 3 bases from V and 5 from J; bases not matched to a gene: 9. The CDR3 loop is CATSSEPPGGETQYF. CDR3 DNA sequence: TGTGCCACCAGCAGCGAACCCCCCGGGGGGGAGACCCAGTACTTC.

This clonotype was seen more than once but under ten times. The V call is TRBV28, the J call TRBJ2-1; 15 bases are shared with TRBD2. The CDR3 consists of 17 residues. CDR1 and CDR2 from the germline V gene are MDHEN and SYDVKM. V shed 5 bases and J 7 bases; nucleotides not matched to a gene: 9. The CDR3 spells CASSGTSGRTLGNEQFF. The CDR3 nucleotides read TGTGCCAGCAGTGGGACTAGCGGGAGGACCCTCGGGAATGAGCAGTTCTTC.

This chain connects TRBV24-1 to TRBJ2-5; either TRBD1 or TRBD2 may supply D (6 bases each). Germline-derived CDR1 and CDR2 are KGHDR and SFDVKD. V was cut by 0 bases and J by 5 bases, with 15 bases left in between. CDR3 length: 16 residues. CDR3 sequence reads: CATSDLVAGEVETQYF. The CDR3 DNA follows: TGTGCCACCAGTGATTTGGTTGCAGGGGAGGTGGAGACCCAGTACTTC.

This chain uses TRBV10-3 with TRBJ1-1, with D possibly matching TRBD1 (5 bases). This CDR3 comprises 15 residues. The V and J ends lost 2 bases and 1 base respectively, with 11 bases between them. The germline gives CDR1 ENHRY, CDR2 SYGVKD. The CDR3 reads CAISEGAGQNTEAFF. As DNA, the CDR3 is TGTGCCATCAGTGAGGGGGCAGGGCAGAACACTGAAGCTTTCTTT.

This clonotype was counted between two and nine times. The J gene is TRBJ1-5, the V gene TRBV10-2; the D gene is possibly TRBD1 (5 bases). CDR3 size: 14 residues. Trimming stripped 1 base from V and 4 bases from J, with 8 bases between. Per the germline V gene, CDR1 is WSHSY and CDR2 is SAAADI. CDR3 DNA sequence: TGCGCCAGCAGTGAGTGGACACGTAATCAGCCCCAGCATTTT. Its translation: CASSEWTRNQPQHF.

This clonotype was seen only a few times. The chain links TRBV9 to TRBJ2-2; 7 bases line up with TRBD2. V shed 0 bases, J shed 3 bases, and the junction held 8 bases outside the gene matches. This CDR3 comprises 17 residues. Germline V CDR1 and CDR2: SGDLS, YYNGEE. CDR3 loop: CASSVGLAGFDTGELFF. CDR3 in DNA: TGTGCCAGCAGCGTAGGATTAGCGGGCTTTGACACCGGGGAGCTGTTTTTT.

This clonotype appeared many times. The V call is TRBV5-6, the J call TRBJ2-5, with D unclear. The DNA end is more similar to TRBJ2-7, so the J call may be wrong. This CDR3 has 14 residues. Germline values: CDR1 SGHDT, CDR2 YYEEEE. The chain's CDR3 is CASSLRAASYEQYF. CDR3 DNA: TGTGCCAGCAGCTTGAGGGCAGCTTCCTACGAGCAGTACTTC.

V and J are TRBV7-9 and TRBJ2-1; D remains unclear. The V end was cut by 0 bases, the J end by 5 bases, with 8 bases between. Per the germline V gene, CDR1 is SEHNR and CDR2 is FQNEAQ (reference sequence). The CDR3 sequence is 14 residues long. DNA of the CDR3: TGTGCCAGCAGCTTAGCGACCAGCCACAATGAGCAGTTCTTC. Translating it yields CASSLATSHNEQFF.

The chain is built from TRBV28 and TRBJ2-3; D might be TRBD2 (5 bases). The CDR3 is 14 amino acids. Trimming removed 3 bases from V and 0 bases from J, with 7 bases in between. Germline V gives CDR1 MDHEN, CDR2 SYDVKM. The CDR3 spells CASSFSASTDTQYF. The CDR3 DNA reads as TGTGCCAGCAGTTTTAGCGCAAGCACAGATACGCAGTATTTT.

The V and J genes are TRBV2 and TRBJ2-2, with D hard to call. The germline gives CDR1 SNHLY, CDR2 FYNNEI. This CDR3 has 15 residues. V lost 4 bases and J lost 1, with 10 bases in between. CDR3 loop: CASSGFLQNTGELFF. The CDR3 region has the DNA TGTGCCAGCAGTGGTTTTTTACAGAACACCGGGGAGCTGTTTTTT. Full variable domain (rest looked up from reference TRBV2 and TRBJ2-2): EPEVTQTPSHQVTQMGQEVILRCVPISNHLYFYWYRQILGQKVEFLVSFYNNEISEKSEIFDDQFSVERPDGSNFTLKIRSTKLEDSAMYFCASSGFLQNTGELFFGEGSRLTVL.

V usage is TRBV29-1 and J usage is TRBJ2-7; either TRBD1 or TRBD2 may fit D (5 bases each). Trimming removed 2 bases from V and 6 bases from J, with 11 bases in between. The germline V gene has CDR1 SQVTM and CDR2 ANQGSEA. The CDR3 covers 12 residues. The CDR3 DNA reads TGCAGCGTTGAACGGGATCAGGGCGAGCAGTACTTC. Its translation is CSVERDQGEQYF.

This clonotype was counted between two and nine times. V and J are TRBV7-3 and TRBJ1-2; a possible D gene is TRBD1 (6 bases). Germline V gives CDR1 SGHTA, CDR2 FQGTGA. V shed 1 base and J shed 0 bases, with 12 bases lying between them. The CDR3 consists of 16 residues. CDR3 amino acids: CASSLRGGATNYGYTF. DNA of the CDR3: TGTGCCAGCAGCTTAAGAGGGGGGGCTACTAACTATGGCTACACCTTC.

The genes are TRBV7-9 and TRBJ2-5; D unclear. Per the germline V gene, CDR1 is SEHNR and CDR2 is FQNEAQ (reference sequence). CDR3 length equals 13 residues. V was trimmed by 5 bases and J by 3 bases, leaving 10 bases between them. CDR3 residues: CASSVLEKETQYF. The CDR3 DNA follows: TGTGCCAGCAGCGTTCTAGAGAAAGAGACCCAGTACTTC. Full variable domain (rest looked up from reference TRBV7-9 and TRBJ2-5): DTGVSQNPRHKITKRGQNVTFRCDPISEHNRLYWYRQTLGQGPEFLTYFQNEAQLEKSRLLSDRFSAERPKGSFSTLEIQRTEQGDSAMYLCASSVLEKETQYFGPGTRLLVL.

This chain uses TRBV7-9 with TRBJ1-4, with 10 bases that match TRBD1. The CDR3 is 15 amino acids. Per germline, CDR1 SEHNR and CDR2 FQNEAQ (reference sequence). V lost 5 bases, J lost 5 bases, and 5 bases stayed unmatched. CDR3 amino acids: CASSPLTGGNEKLFF. In DNA, the CDR3 is TGTGCCAGCAGCCCATTGACAGGGGGCAATGAAAAACTGTTTTTT. The whole variable domain, remainder taken from reference TRBV7-9 and TRBJ1-4, is DTGVSQNPRHKITKRGQNVTFRCDPISEHNRLYWYRQTLGQGPEFLTYFQNEAQLEKSRLLSDRFSAERPKGSFSTLEIQRTEQGDSAMYLCASSPLTGGNEKLFFGSGTQLSVL.

The chain combines TRBV10-3 with TRBJ2-5; 11 bases are a match to TRBD2. With the DNA end fitting TRBJ2-1 better, the J assignment may be wrong. CDR3 length: 17 amino acids. Germline CDR1 is ENHRY and CDR2 is SYGVKD. DNA for the CDR3: TGTGCCATCAGTGAGAAGATAGCGGGGGGGCCCTACAATGAGCAGTTCTTC. Amino acid sequence: CAISEKIAGGPYNEQFF.

V usage is TRBV12-3 or TRBV12-4 and J usage is TRBJ2-3, with 12 bases lining up with TRBD2. The J segment lost 3 bases and the V segment lost 6 bases, leaving 13 bases of the junction unmatched. The CDR3 contains 18 residues. The CDR3 region has the DNA TGTGCCAGCAGGCCGTGTATAATGACTAGCGGGGGTACAGATACGCAGTATTTT. Its protein is CASRPCIMTSGGTDTQYF.

This sequence joins TRBV5-5 and TRBJ2-6; 11 positions match TRBD1. Germline CDR1 SGHKS, CDR2 YYEKEE (reference sequence). CDR3 length: 16 residues. Losses at the gene ends were 4 bases for V and 3 bases for J; bases not matched to a gene: 3. CDR3: CASSGQGALGANVLTF. CDR3 DNA: TGTGCCAGCAGCGGACAGGGGGCGCTTGGGGCCAACGTCCTGACTTTC.